This TCR beta chain was captured by sequencing in a study of T cell responses to AZD1222 COVID-19 vaccine. Study findings and constraints: Possibly, clonal diversity was underestimated; donors were largely white British and included more females. Across spike, vaccine-associated CD4 TCRs were found, dominant at 160-218 and 743-854.

Generated by immunoSEQ multiplex PCR, the TCRdb table keeps only in-frame clones and is missing some. The sample records roughly 75,000 clones, about nine tenths being singletons. The CDR3 is 16 residues long. Germline V CDR1 and CDR2: GTSNPN, SVGIG (reference sequence). V lost 0 bases and J 5 bases, leaving 19 bases between the germline ends. About this clone: Its target is unknown.

The V gene is TRBV30, the J gene TRBJ2-5; D might be TRBD2 (6 bases). The origin of this receptor is an adult who received the AZD1222 COVID-19 vaccine. This specimen was peripheral blood, taken 28 days after the second AZD1222 dose. The chain's CDR3 is CAWSVPRQRVRETQYF. CDR3 nucleotide sequence: TGTGCCTGGAGTGTACCAAGACAGCGGGTTCGGGAGACCCAGTACTTC.